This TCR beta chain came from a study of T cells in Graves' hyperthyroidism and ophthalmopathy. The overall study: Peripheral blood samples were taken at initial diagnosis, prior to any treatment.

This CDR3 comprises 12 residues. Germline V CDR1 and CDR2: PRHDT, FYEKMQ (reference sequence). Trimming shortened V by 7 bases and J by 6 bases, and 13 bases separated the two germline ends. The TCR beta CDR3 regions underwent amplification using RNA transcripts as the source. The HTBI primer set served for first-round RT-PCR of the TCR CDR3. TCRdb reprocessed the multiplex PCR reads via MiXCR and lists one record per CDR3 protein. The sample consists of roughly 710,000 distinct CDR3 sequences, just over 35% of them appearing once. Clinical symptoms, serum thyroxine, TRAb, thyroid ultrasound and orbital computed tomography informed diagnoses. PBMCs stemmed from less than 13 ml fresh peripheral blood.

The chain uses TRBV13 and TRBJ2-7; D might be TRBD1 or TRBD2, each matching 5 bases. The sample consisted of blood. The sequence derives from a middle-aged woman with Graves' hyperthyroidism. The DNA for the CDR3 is TGTGCCAGCATGGGGGAATTCGGCGAGCAGTACTTC. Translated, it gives CASMGEFGEQYF.